Below are 14 T cell receptor beta chains sequenced from a single sample in a study of blood T cell repertoires in COVID-19. Libraries were prepared by immunoSEQ multiplex PCR; TCRdb keeps only in-frame clonotypes and omits some of them. The data show 150,000 to 200,000 clones, around 80% seen once. The sequenced material came from PBMCs or T cells enriched from blood (not recorded which). These receptors were collected from a woman aged 50 to 65 with acute COVID-19.

The genes are TRBV28 and TRBJ1-2; maybe TRBD1 (6 bases). Deletions cut 7 bases from V and 4 bases from J, with 10 bases between. The CDR3 consists of 12 residues. The germline CDR1 and CDR2 sequences are MDHEN and SYDVKM. The CDR3 spells CASIGRGYGYTF. In nucleotides, the CDR3 is TGTGCCAGCATTGGCAGGGGCTATGGCTACACCTTC.

This chain uses TRBV28 with TRBJ1-2; weak D call: TRBD1 (6 bases). CDR1 is MDHEN, CDR2 SYDVKM, per germline. Trimming left V 6 bases short and J 2 bases short, with 13 bases between. CDR3 length: 14 amino acids. CDR3 DNA: TGTGCCAGCAGCTTTTCGCAGGGGAACTATGGCTACACCTTC. Translation: CASSFSQGNYGYTF.

This clone has a single count. CDR3 DNA: TGTGCCAGCAGTTACAGGGACAACGGGGGCTACACCTTC. Encoded protein: CASSYRDNGGYTF. This chain uses TRBV6-5 with TRBJ1-2, with D possibly matching TRBD1 (6 bases). The CDR3 consists of 13 residues. Germline CDR1 MNHEY, CDR2 SVGAGI. The V end lost 2 bases, the J end lost 8 bases, and 12 bases lay between the germline ends.

V usage is TRBV7-8 and J usage is TRBJ1-5; TRBD1 is a possible D gene (6 bases). Deletions cut 1 base from V and 0 bases from J, with 13 bases between. The V gene's germline CDR1 is SGHVS and CDR2 FQNEAQ. This CDR3 has 17 amino acids. CDR3: CASSLEQRGYSNQPQHF. DNA of the CDR3: TGTGCCAGCAGCTTAGAACAGAGGGGGTATAGCAATCAGCCCCAGCATTTT. Supplemented by reference TRBV7-8 and TRBJ1-5, the full variable domain reads GAGVSQSPRYKVAKRGQDVALRCDPISGHVSLFWYQQALGQGPEFLTYFQNEAQLDKSGLPSDRFFAERPEGSVSTLKIQRTQQEDSAVYLCASSLEQRGYSNQPQHFGDGTRLSIL.

The chain joins TRBV7-8 to TRBJ2-7; the match to TRBD1 covers 10 bases. Looked up from germline, CDR1 is SGHVS and CDR2 is FQNEAQ. Germline trimming cut 2 bases from V and 4 bases from J; bases unmatched to any gene: 2. The CDR3 is made up of 14 amino acids. The CDR3 protein is CASSLQGQGYEQYV. The CDR3 nucleotides read TGTGCCAGCAGCTTACAGGGACAGGGGTACGAGCAGTACGTC.

This chain connects TRBV5-1 to TRBJ2-5, with TRBD2 matching over 10 bases. CDR3 length: 17 residues. CDR1 SGHRS and CDR2 YFSETQ come from the germline V gene. Unmatched junction bases numbered 16, after V lost 7 bases and J lost 4 bases. The CDR3 DNA reads as TGCGCCAGCGCCCGGACCGGGAGCGGGGGGGGCAGAGAGACCCAGTACTTC. Translation: CASARTGSGGGRETQYF. Supplemented by reference TRBV5-1 and TRBJ2-5, the full variable domain reads KAGVTQTPRYLIKTRGQQVTLSCSPISGHRSVSWYQQTPGQGLQFLFEYFSETQRNKGNFPGRFSGRQFSNSRSEMNVSTLELGDSALYLCASARTGSGGGRETQYFGPGTRLLVL.

V usage is TRBV2 and J usage is TRBJ1-1; 7 bases agree with TRBD1. The V segment lost 6 bases and the J segment 0 bases; nucleotides outside the gene matches: 4. Germline assignment: CDR1 SNHLY and CDR2 FYNNEI. The CDR3 length is 14 residues. As DNA, the CDR3 is TGTGCCAGCAGACAGGGGCAGATGAACACTGAAGCTTTCTTT. Its translation is CASRQGQMNTEAFF.

The table lists this clone with a few counts. The chain carries TRBV4-3 and TRBJ1-3; D remains ambiguous. CDR1 is LGHNA and CDR2 is YSLEER in the germline V gene. The CDR3 covers 15 residues. The V end was cut by 0 bases, the J end by 3 bases, with 9 bases between. The CDR3 loop is CASSQDSTGGNTIYF. As DNA, the CDR3 is TGCGCCAGCAGCCAAGATAGTACCGGTGGAAACACCATATATTTT.

The chain links TRBV24-1 to TRBJ1-3, with a tentative D call TRBD1 (6 bases). The CDR3 extends over 19 amino acids. Trimming stripped 4 bases from V and 0 bases from J, with 21 bases between. Germline-derived CDR1 and CDR2 are KGHDR and SFDVKD. The CDR3 DNA is TGTGCCACCAGTGACGAGGGAACGGACAGTTCATTCTCTGGAAACACCATATATTTT. This translates into CATSDEGTDSSFSGNTIYF.

The gene calls are TRBV3-1 (or the pseudogene TRBV3-2) and TRBJ1-6; 7 bases line up with TRBD1. J gave up 7 bases and V 1 base, and 7 bases lay outside the gene matches. CDR1 is LGHDT and CDR2 is YNNKEL in the germline V gene (reference sequence). The CDR3 spans 16 residues. The CDR3 reads CASSQAGTVGNSPLHF. DNA for the CDR3: TGTGCCAGCAGCCAAGCCGGGACAGTAGGGAATTCACCCCTCCACTTT.

V is TRBV5-1 and J is TRBJ2-5; 13 bases line up with TRBD2. The ends lost 7 bases at V and 2 bases at J; junction bases unmatched: 8. Germline V gives CDR1 SGHRS, CDR2 YFSETQ. The CDR3 contains 16 residues. CDR3 amino acids: CASGQLLAGGQETQYF. The CDR3 DNA is TGCGCCAGCGGGCAGTTACTAGCGGGGGGGCAAGAGACCCAGTACTTC.

V usage is TRBV7-2 and J usage is TRBJ1-5; D is possibly TRBD1 (6 bases). Germline V gene lookup returns CDR1 SGHTA and CDR2 FQGNSA. The ends were cut back, 4 bases at V and 3 bases at J, with 7 bases in the middle. This CDR3 has 13 residues. CDR3 sequence: CASSWTDNQPQHF. Written as DNA, the CDR3 is TGTGCCAGCAGCTGGACAGACAATCAGCCCCAGCATTTT.

J is TRBJ1-1 and V is TRBV5-1, with 7 bases identical to TRBD1. J gave up 0 bases and V 3 bases, and 8 bases lay outside the gene matches. Germline V gene data show CDR1 as SGHRS and CDR2 as YFSETQ. This CDR3 is built from 16 residues. CDR3 bases: TGCGCCAGCAGCTCCCTAGGACAGGCGATGAACACTGAAGCTTTCTTT. Translating it yields CASSSLGQAMNTEAFF. Together with reference TRBV5-1 and TRBJ1-1, the CDR3 gives the full variable domain: KAGVTQTPRYLIKTRGQQVTLSCSPISGHRSVSWYQQTPGQGLQFLFEYFSETQRNKGNFPGRFSGRQFSNSRSEMNVSTLELGDSALYLCASSSLGQAMNTEAFFGQGTRLTVV.

V is TRBV7-3 and J is TRBJ2-6; D is perhaps TRBD1 (5 bases). The CDR3 runs 20 residues. Deletions cut 2 bases from V and 0 bases from J, with 20 bases between. Per germline, CDR1 SGHTA and CDR2 FQGTGA. The CDR3 nucleotides are TGTGCCAGCAGCTTACAGATCGGTCGGCAGGGAAACTCTGGGGCCAACGTCCTGACTTTC. This gives the protein CASSLQIGRQGNSGANVLTF.